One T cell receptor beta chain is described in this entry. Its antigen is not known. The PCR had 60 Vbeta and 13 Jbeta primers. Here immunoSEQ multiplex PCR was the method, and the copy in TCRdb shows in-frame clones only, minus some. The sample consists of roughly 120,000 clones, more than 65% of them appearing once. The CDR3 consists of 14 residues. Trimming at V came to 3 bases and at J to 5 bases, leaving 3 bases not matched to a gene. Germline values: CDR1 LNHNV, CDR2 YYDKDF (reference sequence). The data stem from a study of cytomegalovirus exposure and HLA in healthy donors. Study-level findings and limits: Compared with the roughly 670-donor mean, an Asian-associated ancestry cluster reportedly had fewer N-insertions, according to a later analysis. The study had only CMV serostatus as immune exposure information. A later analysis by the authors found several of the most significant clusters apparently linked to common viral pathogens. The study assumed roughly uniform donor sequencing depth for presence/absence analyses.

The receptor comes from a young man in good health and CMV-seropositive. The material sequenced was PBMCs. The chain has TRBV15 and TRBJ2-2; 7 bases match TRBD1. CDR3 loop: CATSRDRPTGELFF. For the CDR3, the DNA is TGTGCCACCAGCAGGGACAGGCCAACCGGGGAGCTGTTTTTT. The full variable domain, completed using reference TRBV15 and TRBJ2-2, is DAMVIQNPRYQVTQFGKPVTLSCSQTLNHNVMYWYQQKSSQAPKLLFHYYDKDFNNEADTPDNFQSRRPNTSFCFLDIRSPGLGDTAMYLCATSRDRPTGELFFGEGSRLTVL.